Reported below is one TCR beta chain. These data come from a study of CD8 T cells in Susac syndrome. This CDR3 contains 13 residues. V gave up 1 base and J gave up 8 bases, with 9 bases separating them. Germline V gene lookup returns CDR1 PRHDT and CDR2 FYEKMQ (reference sequence). It was with random hexamers that 0.5 to 1 ug RNA was reverse transcribed. The TCR beta CDR3 was amplified by immunoSEQ multiplex PCR across 54 Vbeta, 13 Jbeta. TCRdb re-derived calls from the immunoSEQ multiplex PCR reads in MiXCR, one entry per CDR3 protein. The sample has approximately 140,000 distinct CDR3 sequences, 75% to 90% seen once; the top ten hold 0.5% to 0.65%.

This receptor was obtained from a human donor with multiple sclerosis. V and J are TRBV13 and TRBJ2-4; the D gene could be TRBD1 or TRBD2 (6 bases each). Sequencing was done on a sample of CD8+ T cells from PBMCs. CDR3 sequence: CASSLEGGYIQYF. The CDR3 bases are TGTGCCAGCAGCTTAGAGGGGGGATACATTCAGTACTTC.